This entry is about one T cell receptor (beta chain). This sample is drawn from a study of cytomegalovirus exposure and HLA in healthy donors. V lost 4 bases to trimming and J lost 3 bases; unmatched junction nucleotides: 7. CDR1 and CDR2 from the germline V gene are SGHDT and YYEEEE. This CDR3 region has 15 residues. Only in-frame clones appear in the TCRdb table, and some are missing; sequencing was by immunoSEQ multiplex PCR. The profile covers tens of thousands of clones, with more than 90% appearing a single time and 0.9% to 1% taken by the ten largest. The chain links TRBV5-6 to TRBJ2-1, with 7 bases that match TRBD2. Sample: PBMCs. This TCR derives from a man between 18 and 35 years old in good health and CMV-seronegative. CDR3 protein: CASSRSGLVYNEQFF. CDR3 coding DNA: TGTGCCAGCAGCCGGAGCGGACTAGTCTACAATGAGCAGTTCTTC.